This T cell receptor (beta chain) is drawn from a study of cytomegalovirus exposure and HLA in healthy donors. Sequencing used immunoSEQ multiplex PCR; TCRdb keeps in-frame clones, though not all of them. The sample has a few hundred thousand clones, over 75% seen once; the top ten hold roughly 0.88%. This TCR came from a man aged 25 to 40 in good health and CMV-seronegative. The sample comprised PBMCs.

CDR3 protein: CASSLGQVYEQYF. Written as DNA, the CDR3 is TGTGCCAGCAGCTTAGGACAGGTCTACGAGCAGTACTTC. The chain recombines TRBV7-2 with TRBJ2-7, with D maybe TRBD1 (6 bases). The CDR3 spans 13 residues. The ends were cut back, 1 base at V and 3 bases at J, with 7 bases in the middle. Germline V CDR1 and CDR2: SGHTA, FQGNSA.